Measured by frequency, the clone carrying this T cell receptor beta chain is medium-sized. The read ends 3 residues shy of where the CDR3 ends; the end is completed using the germline J gene. This sample is drawn from a study of T cells in women clearing cervical HPV infection. Looking at the study overall: Controls were women whose single incident HPV16 infection cleared within 12 months without precancer or cancer. Controls gave blood once infection was undetectable; cases at lesion identification.

V lost 4 bases, J lost 8 bases, and 14 bases lay in between. The CDR3 is made up of 13 amino acids. Germline lookup yields CDR1 GTSNPN and CDR2 SVGIG (reference sequence). The protocol was immunoSEQ multiplex PCR, while the TCRdb copy is restricted to in-frame clones and leaves out a portion. The sample data list 14,000 or so clones. Material for sequencing was blood buffy coat. The gene calls are TRBV30 and TRBJ1-4; D call uncertain. This clonotype was obtained from a woman aged 18-70 years with a cervical HPV16 infection that either progressed to CIN3+ or cleared (not recorded which). The CDR3 sequence: CAWTPRVSEKLFF. The CDR3 DNA, read in part, is TGTGCCTGGACTCCGAGGGTCTCCGAAAAA.